This TCR beta chain was recorded in a study of T cell responses to AZD1222 COVID-19 vaccine. Measured with immunoSEQ multiplex PCR; TCRdb has only the in-frame clones, and not every one. Among about 200,000 clones listed, under 95% were seen once. Study-level findings and limits: Baseline serology detected seropositivity in only a handful of AZD1222 recipients. A mostly white British donor set with more females was recruited, and clonal diversity was possibly underestimated.

The length of the CDR3 is 14 residues. The ends were cut back, 7 bases at V and 4 bases at J, with 16 bases in the middle. CDR1 is LNHDA and CDR2 is SQIVND in the germline V gene (reference sequence). Comment on this clone: Antigen specificity is unknown.

The sequencing used peripheral blood, collected on day 0 of MenACWY control vaccination. The chain recombines TRBV19 with TRBJ1-1, with D tentatively TRBD1 (6 bases). This receptor was identified in an adult in good health. DNA of the CDR3: TGTGCCAGTACCCCCCGAGGCAGGGGCACTGAAGCTTTCTTT. It is translated as CASTPRGRGTEAFF.